The subject of this entry is one T cell receptor beta chain. Antigen specificity is unknown. The data were obtained in a study of siplizumab effects on memory and regulatory T cells. Whole-study context: The pairing of mixed lymphocyte reactions set siplizumab at around 1 ug/mL against the absence of drug.

Study-wide results and caveats: The authors could not assign a naive or memory phenotype to roughly 75-96% of proliferating CD4+ or CD8+ clones.

Per sample, roughly 99,000 TCR templates were assayed. Libraries were prepared by immunoSEQ multiplex PCR; TCRdb keeps only in-frame clonotypes and omits some of them. The sample has 6,000 or so clones; just over 35% are singletons. The authors kept the mixed lymphocyte reaction cells in coculture at 37°C for six to seven days. Germline V lookup: CDR1 SGDLS, CDR2 YYNGEE. The CDR3 runs to 13 residues. Trimming cost V 0 bases and J 13 bases, with 14 bases left between them. The chain carries TRBV9 and TRBJ2-1, with D possibly matching TRBD1 (5 bases). Sequenced: CFSE-low (dividing) CD8+ T cells sorted from an allogeneic mixed lymphocyte reaction. The sequence came from a human donor in good health; the cells came from an allogeneic mixed lymphocyte reaction. The DNA for the CDR3 is TGTGCCAGCAGCGTAGTGACAGATCCCCGCCAGTTCTTC. It encodes CASSVVTDPRQFF.